Shown below are 19 T cell receptor beta chains from a single sample sequenced in a study of CD8+CD57+ T cells in acquired aplastic anemia. Genomic DNA acted as the template from which TCR beta VDJ combination and CDR3 sequence profiling were carried out. TCRdb ran MiXCR on the reads and lists one entry per CDR3 protein. This sample has 400,000 to 500,000 distinct CDR3 sequences; around 68% occur once, and the top ten carry under 4.5%. Sequenced: sorted CD4+, CD8+, or CD8+CD57+ T cells (not recorded which) from PBMCs. Every receptor here comes from a human donor in good health, serving as a control.

This clonotype was counted between two and nine times. V gene TRBV15 combines with J gene TRBJ1-6; no reliable D call. Trimming removed 3 bases from V and 8 bases from J, with 11 bases in between. The CDR3 consists of 14 residues. Germline CDR1 is LNHNV and CDR2 is YYDKDF (reference sequence). CDR3 nucleotides: TGTGCCACCAGCAGGGCAAGTTTCGATTCACCCCTCCACTTT. Protein: CATSRASFDSPLHF.

The chain joins TRBV5-1 to TRBJ2-7, with 7 bases matching TRBD1. Unmatched junction bases numbered 8, after V lost 4 bases and J lost 1 base. In germline, CDR1 is SGHRS, CDR2 YFSETQ. CDR3 length: 15 residues. This CDR3 reads CASSEPRGSSYEQYF. The CDR3 region has the DNA TGCGCCAGCAGCGAGCCCAGGGGGAGTTCCTACGAGCAGTACTTC.

This clonotype has at least ten counts. The chain links TRBV20-1 to TRBJ2-1, with D possibly matching TRBD1 (6 bases). This CDR3 has 12 amino acids. Germline lookup yields CDR1 DFQATT and CDR2 SNEGSKA (reference sequence). Trimming cost V 6 bases and J 10 bases, with 16 bases left between them. Written as DNA, the CDR3 is TGCAGTGCCTATTACCAGGGGAGCGAGCAGTTCTTC. It yields the protein CSAYYQGSEQFF.

Remarks on this clonotype: Germline and junction disagree at one end, which may indicate a read error. This sequence joins TRBV5-5 and TRBJ2-7; D not certain. The germline CDR1 and CDR2 sequences are SGHKS and YYEKEE (reference sequence). The CDR3 is 15 amino acids. The CDR3: CASSQNTDGAYEQYF. CDR3 nucleotide sequence: TGCGCCAGCAGCCAAAATACGGACGGAGCCTACGAGCAGTACTTC.

In the case of this clonotype: Relative to the germline gene, one junction end is altered; a read error may explain this. This rearrangement joins TRBV7-9 to TRBJ1-6, with 7 bases identical to TRBD1. Germline-derived CDR1 and CDR2 are SEHNR and FQNEAQ (reference sequence). The CDR3 totals 14 residues. CDR3 DNA sequence: TGTGCCAGCAGCACGGGAGGGGGCAATTCACCCCCCCACTTT. It translates to CASSTGGGNSPPHF.

The chain combines TRBV5-1 with TRBJ2-5; D is ambiguous. Per germline, CDR1 SGHRS and CDR2 YFSETQ. The V end lost 4 bases, the J end lost 4 bases, and 14 bases lay between the germline ends. The CDR3 is 14 residues long. The chain's CDR3 is CASSEHDLIETQYF. DNA of the CDR3: TGCGCCAGCAGCGAGCACGACCTCATAGAGACCCAGTACTTC.

The chain links TRBV2 to TRBJ2-1; 7 positions match TRBD2. This CDR3 is 15 amino acids long. V gave up 5 bases and J gave up 7 bases; unmatched junction bases: 11. CDR1 and CDR2 from the germline V gene are SNHLY and FYNNEI. As DNA, the CDR3 is TGTGCCAGCAGTATGGGGGGGAACTCTGGAAATGAGCAGTTCTTC. It codes for CASSMGGNSGNEQFF.

Many counts were recorded for this clonotype. The chain couples TRBV6-2 or TRBV6-3 to TRBJ1-5, with D maybe TRBD1 (6 bases). Germline CDR1 and CDR2: MNHEY and SVGEGT. The length of the CDR3 is 16 residues. The V and J ends lost 6 bases and 2 bases respectively, with 17 bases between them. The CDR3 region has the DNA TGTGCCAGCAGACTACAGGGTTGGTTGGGCAATCAGCCCCAGCATTTT. Amino acid sequence: CASRLQGWLGNQPQHF.

Note on this clonotype: An end of the junction does not agree with germline; a read error may underlie this. The chain uses TRBV3-1 and TRBJ2-6, with 8 nucleotides matching TRBD2. The CDR3 contains 19 residues. CDR1 and CDR2 from the germline V gene are LGHDT and YNNKEL (reference sequence). The CDR3 reads CASSQVTTAKFGGANALTF. The CDR3 coding sequence is TGTGCCAGCAGCCAAGTTACGACAGCAAAGTTCGGGGGGGCCAACGCCCTGACTTTC.

This clonotype showed up just a few times. The gene calls are TRBV6-5 and TRBJ2-3, with 7 bases aligning to TRBD2. V lost 0 bases, J lost 2 bases, and 5 bases stayed unmatched. CDR3 length: 16 amino acids. Germline V lookup: CDR1 MNHEY, CDR2 SVGAGI. The CDR3 nucleotides are TGTGCCAGCAGTTACTCCCAAGCGGGGCCCACAGATACGCAGTATTTT. As protein: CASSYSQAGPTDTQYF.

This clonotype was counted many times. The chain employs TRBV30 and TRBJ1-1; 8 nucleotides line up with TRBD1. From germline, CDR1 is GTSNPN and CDR2 SVGIG (reference sequence). V shed 8 bases and J 1 base; nucleotides not matched to a gene: 3. The CDR3 runs 12 residues. The CDR3 spells CAEGTGNTEAFF. Written as DNA, the CDR3 is TGTGCCGAAGGGACAGGGAACACTGAAGCTTTCTTT.

In the case of this clonotype: The CDR3 does not end in the conserved phenylalanine or tryptophan, so this is likely a read error. The V call is TRBV15, the J call TRBJ2-7, with D hard to call. Germline lookup yields CDR1 LNHNV and CDR2 YYDKDF (reference sequence). V was trimmed by 6 bases and J by 9 bases, leaving 27 bases between them. This CDR3 region has 16 residues. DNA for the CDR3: TGTGCCACCAGTGGGATAGGGCAGGATCGCTCCTATGGGCAGTACTCC. Its translation is CATSGIGQDRSYGQYS.

Comment on this clonotype: At one end the junction does not follow the germline gene, possibly because of a read error. V is TRBV5-1 and J is TRBJ1-3, with unresolved D. The J call may be in error: the DNA end matches TRBJ1-1 better. CDR1 and CDR2 from the germline V gene are SGHRS and YFSETQ. The CDR3 covers 15 residues. The CDR3 sequence: CASSFLISRNTEAFF. In DNA, the CDR3 is TGTGCCAGCAGCTTCCTTATCTCCAGAAACACTGAAGCTTTCTTT.

V usage is TRBV10-3 and J usage is TRBJ1-4, with a tentative D call TRBD1 (5 bases). V was cut by 5 bases and J by 5 bases, with 12 bases left in between. The CDR3 runs to 14 residues. Germline lookup yields CDR1 ENHRY and CDR2 SYGVKD. DNA for the CDR3: TGTGCCATCAGTCCGGGACGGGGGAATGAAAAACTGTTTTTT. Translated, it gives CAISPGRGNEKLFF.

The chain couples TRBV20-1 to TRBJ1-1, with D perhaps TRBD1 (5 bases). The CDR3 runs 13 residues. Germline-derived CDR1 and CDR2 are DFQATT and SNEGSKA (reference sequence). V lost 4 bases and J 9 bases, leaving 18 bases between the germline ends. The CDR3 region is CSANNKAGLQAFF. In DNA form, the CDR3 reads TGCAGTGCTAACAACAAGGCAGGGCTTCAAGCTTTCTTT.

The chain employs TRBV7-6 and TRBJ2-7; 7 bases are shared with TRBD2. This CDR3 is 14 amino acids long. V shed 4 bases, J shed 3 bases, and the junction held 6 bases outside the gene matches. The germline V gene has CDR1 SGHVS and CDR2 FNYEAQ. The CDR3 is CASSWGGEYYEQYF. The CDR3, as DNA: TGTGCCAGCAGCTGGGGGGGGGAGTACTACGAGCAGTACTTC.

This rearrangement joins TRBV20-1 to TRBJ1-6; D not certain. V was trimmed by 3 bases and J by 8 bases, leaving 17 bases between them. In germline, CDR1 is DFQATT, CDR2 SNEGSKA (reference sequence). The CDR3 runs to 15 residues. CDR3 nucleotides: TGCAGTGCTAGCACCGGAAACCGCAATCATTCACCCCTCCACTTT. Amino acid sequence: CSASTGNRNHSPLHF.

The chain couples TRBV9 to TRBJ1-2, with 7 bases aligning to TRBD1. Germline V lookup: CDR1 SGDLS, CDR2 YYNGEE. This CDR3 region has 14 residues. Germline trimming cut 0 bases from V and 3 bases from J; bases unmatched to any gene: 2. For the CDR3, the DNA is TGTGCCAGCAGCGTAGGCAGGGGGGACTATGGCTACACCTTC. It yields the protein CASSVGRGDYGYTF. Drawing the rest from reference TRBV9 and TRBJ1-2, the complete variable domain is DSGVTQTPKHLITATGQRVTLRCSPRSGDLSVYWYQQSLDQGLQFLIQYYNGEERAKGNILERFSAQQFPDLHSELNLSSLELGDSALYFCASSVGRGDYGYTFGSGTRLTVV.

This clonotype was seen ten or more times. This chain joins TRBV29-1 and TRBJ1-1; TRBD1 matches 7 bases. CDR1 and CDR2 (germline): SQVTM, ANQGSEA. The CDR3 consists of 14 residues. The J segment lost 4 bases and the V segment lost 2 bases, leaving 7 bases of the junction unmatched. Here the CDR3 reads CSVEKGAGSTEAFF. The CDR3 bases are TGCAGCGTTGAAAAGGGGGCGGGGAGCACTGAAGCTTTCTTT.